The present T cell receptor (beta chain) was sequenced within a study of OX40 agonist ivuxolimab in advanced cancers. Study-wide findings and caveats: In general, CD8+ T cells held more expanded clones than CD4+ did, on average.

The repertoire was sequenced with immunoSEQ multiplex PCR; TCRdb's copy has only in-frame clones and lacks some. There are about 52,000 clones in the sample; roughly 90% occur only once, and less than 7% lies in the top ten. With V trimmed by 3 bases and J by 0 bases, 4 bases remained unmatched. CDR3 size: 17 residues. The germline V gene encodes CDR1 WSHSY and CDR2 SAAADI. Exclusion applied to patients with autoimmune disease history or systemic immunosuppression. Concerning this clone: Its antigen remains unidentified.

This TCR came from an adult with an advanced solid tumor such as melanoma, head and neck, liver or kidney cancer. The J gene is TRBJ2-6, the V gene TRBV10-2; 8 nucleotides line up with TRBD1. The specimen comprised CD4+ or CD8+ T cells sorted from blood, sampled in a trial of the OX40 agonist ivuxolimab. CDR3 bases: TGCGCCAGCAGTGACGGACAGGGCATCTCTGGGGCCAACGTCCTGACTTTC. It codes for CASSDGQGISGANVLTF.